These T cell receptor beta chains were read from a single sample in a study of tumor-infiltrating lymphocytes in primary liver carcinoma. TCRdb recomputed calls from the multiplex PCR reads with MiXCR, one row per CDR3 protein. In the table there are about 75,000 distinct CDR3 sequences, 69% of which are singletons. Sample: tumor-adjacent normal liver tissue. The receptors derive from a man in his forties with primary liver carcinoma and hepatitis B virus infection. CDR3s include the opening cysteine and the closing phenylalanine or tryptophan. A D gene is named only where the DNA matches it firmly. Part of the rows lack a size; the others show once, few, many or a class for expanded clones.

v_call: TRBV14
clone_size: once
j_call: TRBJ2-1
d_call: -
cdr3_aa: CTSSQDHYYNEQFF
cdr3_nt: TGTACCAGCAGCCAAGATCACTACTACAATGAGCAGTTCTTC

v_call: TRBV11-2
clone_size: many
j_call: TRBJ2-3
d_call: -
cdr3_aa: CAGGAREPADTQYF
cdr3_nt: TGTGCCGGAGGGGCACGGGAGCCCGCAGATACGCAGTATTTT

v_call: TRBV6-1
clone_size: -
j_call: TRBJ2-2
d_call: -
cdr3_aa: CASSGLAIIGELLF
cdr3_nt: TGTGCCAGCAGTGGGTTAGCGATCATCGGGGAGCTGTTATTT

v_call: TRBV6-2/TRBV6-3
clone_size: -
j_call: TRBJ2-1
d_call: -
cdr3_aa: CASSYTESSYNEQFF
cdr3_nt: TGTGCCAGCAGTTACACGGAGAGCTCCTACAATGAGCAGTTCTTC

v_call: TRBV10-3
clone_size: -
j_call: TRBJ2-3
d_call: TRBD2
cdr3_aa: CAISGPGTSGRVDTDTQYF
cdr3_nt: TGTGCCATCAGTGGACCCGGGACTAGCGGGAGGGTAGACACAGATACGCAGTATTTT

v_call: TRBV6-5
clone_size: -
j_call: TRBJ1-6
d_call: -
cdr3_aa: CASSRLLHF
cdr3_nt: TGTGCCAGCAGCCGCCTCCTCCACTTT

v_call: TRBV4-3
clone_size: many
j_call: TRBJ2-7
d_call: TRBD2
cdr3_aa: CASSQVISGGSYEQYF
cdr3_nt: TGCGCCAGCAGCCAAGTCATAAGCGGGGGGAGTTACGAGCAGTACTTC

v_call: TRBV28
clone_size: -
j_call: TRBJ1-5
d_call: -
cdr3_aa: CASITRAGLLSQPQHF
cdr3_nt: TGTGCCAGCATTACCCGGGCAGGGCTCCTCAGCCAGCCCCAGCATTTT

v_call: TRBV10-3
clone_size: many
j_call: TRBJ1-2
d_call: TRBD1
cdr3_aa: CAIGTGGSGGGYTF
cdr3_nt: TGTGCCATCGGCACAGGGGGATCAGGGGGTGGCTACACCTTC

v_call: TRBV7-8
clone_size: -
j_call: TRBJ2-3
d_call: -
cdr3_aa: CANWEVDENTQYF
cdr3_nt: TGTGCCAACTGGGAGGTGGACGAGAATACGCAGTATTTT

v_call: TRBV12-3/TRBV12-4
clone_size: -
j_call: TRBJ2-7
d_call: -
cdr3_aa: CASSPPSASYEQYF
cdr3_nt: TGTGCCAGCAGTCCTCCCAGCGCCTCTTACGAGCAGTACTTC

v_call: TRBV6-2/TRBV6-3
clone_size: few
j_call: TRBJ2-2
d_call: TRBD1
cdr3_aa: CASTSGTGDTGELFF
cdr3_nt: TGTGCCAGCACCTCCGGGACAGGGGACACCGGGGAGCTGTTTTTT

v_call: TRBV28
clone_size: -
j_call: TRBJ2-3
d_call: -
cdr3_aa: CAGSFVTDTQYF
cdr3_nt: TGTGCCGGCAGTTTCGTTACAGATACGCAGTATTTT

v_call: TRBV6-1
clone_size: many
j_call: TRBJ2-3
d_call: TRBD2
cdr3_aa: CASSELAGSTDTQYF
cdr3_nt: TGTGCCAGCAGTGAACTAGCGGGTAGCACAGATACGCAGTATTTT

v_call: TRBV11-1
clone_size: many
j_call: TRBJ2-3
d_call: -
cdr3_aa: CASSLPRESTDTQYF
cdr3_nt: TGTGCCAGCAGTTTGCCGAGGGAGAGCACAGATACGCAGTATTTT

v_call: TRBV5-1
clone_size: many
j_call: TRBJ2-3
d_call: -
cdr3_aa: CASSFERSTDTQYF
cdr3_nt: TGCGCCAGCAGCTTCGAGCGGTCCACAGATACGCAGTATTTT

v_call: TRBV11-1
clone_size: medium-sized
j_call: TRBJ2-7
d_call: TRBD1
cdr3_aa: CASSLISGGGYEQYF
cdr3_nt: TGTGCCAGCAGCTTAATTTCAGGGGGCGGCTACGAGCAGTACTTC

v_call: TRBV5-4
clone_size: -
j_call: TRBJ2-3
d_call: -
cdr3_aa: CAGGQNERTDF
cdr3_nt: TGTGCCGGCGGCCAGAACGAAAGGACAGATTTT

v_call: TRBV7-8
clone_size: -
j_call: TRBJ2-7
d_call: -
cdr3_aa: CASCLSFSEQYF
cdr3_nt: TGTGCCAGCTGCCTTAGCTTCAGCGAGCAGTACTTC

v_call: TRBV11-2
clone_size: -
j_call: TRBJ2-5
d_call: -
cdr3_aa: CASSSSPAIEETQYF
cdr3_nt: TGTGCCAGCAGCTCTAGCCCGGCAATTGAGGAGACCCAGTACTTC

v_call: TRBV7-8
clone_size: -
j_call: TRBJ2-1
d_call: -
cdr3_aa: CVSSSDFGGTYNEQIF
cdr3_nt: TGTGTCAGCAGCTCTGACTTCGGCGGTACCTACAATGAACAGATCTTC

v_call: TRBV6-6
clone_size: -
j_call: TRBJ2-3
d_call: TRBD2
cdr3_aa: CARSSQGLAGSTDTQYF
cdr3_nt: TGTGCCAGGAGCTCTCAGGGACTAGCGGGGAGCACAGATACGCAGTATTTT

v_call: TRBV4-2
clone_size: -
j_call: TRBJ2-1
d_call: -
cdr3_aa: CACCQDLGGTYNEQFF
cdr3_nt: TGTGCCTGCTGCCAAGATTTAGGGGGAACCTACAATGAGCAGTTCTTC

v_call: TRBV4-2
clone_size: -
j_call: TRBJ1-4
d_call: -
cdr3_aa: CASSQDEGRDNEKLFF
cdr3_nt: TGTGCCAGCAGCCAAGACGAAGGTAGGGATAATGAAAAACTGTTTTTT